The rows below give T cell receptor beta chains drawn from one sample of a study of blood T cell repertoires in COVID-19. Measured with immunoSEQ multiplex PCR; TCRdb has only the in-frame clones, and not every one. In the table there are about 160,000 clones, around 80% of which are singletons. The sample taken for sequencing was PBMCs or T cells enriched from blood (not recorded which). The receptors were sampled from a man in his fifties who had recovered from COVID-19. The CDR3 runs from the conserved cysteine through the conserved F or W. A D gene is named only where the DNA matches it firmly. The listing skips clone size in some rows; elsewhere it reads once, few, many or a size class.

>TRBV29-1|TRBJ1-5|NA|NA|13
TGCAGCATTGCAGGGGCCCCCAATCAGCCCCAGCATTTT
CSIAGAPNQPQHF
>TRBV12-3/TRBV12-4|TRBJ1-1|NA|NA|13
TGTGCCAGCAGTTGGAGGGGCGGCACTGAAGCTTTCTTT
CASSWRGGTEAFF
>TRBV4-1|TRBJ1-4|NA|NA|17
TGCGCCAGCAGCCAAGCCGGGATACAGGGTCGGTATGAAAAACTGTTTTTT
CASSQAGIQGRYEKLFF
>TRBV29-1|TRBJ1-6|NA|NA|13
TGCAGCGTTCAACAGGGTAATAATTCACCCCTCCACTTT
CSVQQGNNSPLHF
>TRBV5-6|TRBJ2-7|NA|NA|14
TGTGCCAGCAGCCTGGGGGACACCTCTAAGAAGCAGTACTTC
CASSLGDTSKKQYF
>TRBV4-3|TRBJ1-5|NA|NA|14
TGCGCCAGCAGCCAAGAGTGGAGGGATCAGCCCCAGCATTTT
CASSQEWRDQPQHF
>TRBV7-9|TRBJ2-5|NA|few|14
TGTGCCAGCAGCTCGGACATCAAATCGGGGACCCAGTACTTC
CASSSDIKSGTQYF
>TRBV3-1/TRBV3-2|TRBJ1-1|NA|NA|14
TGTGCCAGCAGCCGCCTACGGGAGAACACTGAAGCTTTCTTT
CASSRLRENTEAFF
>TRBV18|TRBJ1-1|NA|once|19
TGTGCCAGCTCACCTCCCCCCGACAGACGAACGAACGTTGGGACTGAAGCTTTCTTT
CASSPPPDRRTNVGTEAFF
>TRBV7-9|TRBJ1-4|NA|NA|16
TGTGCCAGCAGCTTAATTTCTGGACAGACTAATGAAAAACTGTTTTTT
CASSLISGQTNEKLFF